The 2 T cell receptor beta chains below come from one sample, sequenced in a study of cytomegalovirus exposure and HLA in healthy donors. PCR was performed using 60 Vbeta and 13 Jbeta primers. TCRdb keeps only in-frame clones here, not all; method: immunoSEQ multiplex PCR. This sample has 90,000 to 140,000 clones; around 80% occur once, and the top ten carry around 5.3%. The sample taken for sequencing was PBMCs. These receptors were taken from a male donor in good health and CMV-seronegative.

This clone was found once. The V and J genes are TRBV5-4 and TRBJ2-2, with D possibly TRBD2 on 5 matching bases. Trimming removed 0 bases from V and 7 bases from J, with 10 bases in between. The CDR3 runs to 14 residues. Germline assignment: CDR1 SGHNT and CDR2 YYREEE (reference sequence). CDR3 sequence (DNA): TGTGCCAGCAGCTTGGATACGGGGATCGGGGAGCTGTTTTTT. This translates into CASSLDTGIGELFF.

Details on this clone: Different DNA sequences within this sample yield the same CDR3. The V call is TRBV7-9, the J call TRBJ1-5, with a tentative D call TRBD1 (6 bases). The germline V gene has CDR1 SEHNR and CDR2 FQNEAQ (reference sequence). V dropped 4 bases and J dropped 3 bases, with 10 bases sitting between them. This CDR3 is built from 14 residues. The CDR3 loop is CASSWGQINQPQHF. CDR3 coding DNA: TGTGCCAGCAGCTGGGGACAAATCAATCAGCCCCAGCATTTT.